This T cell receptor beta chain was recorded in a study of HIV-infected children after antiretroviral therapy interruption (dated by TCRdb to the late 2010s). For context, the study as a whole: Eight children, all with CD4+ count above 500 and viral load below 50 copies/ml, were included, of whom four were on planned treatment interruption and four were on continuous treatment. For the continuous-treatment arm, samples from the corresponding weeks 0, 48 and 150 were analyzed. TCR repertoires were compared between children on planned treatment interruption and children on continuous antiretroviral treatment, alongside thymic output measurements. The interruption group had a median age of roughly 9 years, compared with about 8 years in the continuous treatment group. In the interruption arm, samples were obtained at week 0, week 12, end of interruption (week 24 or 48), and about 3 years after study end. Exposure to EBV and CMV had been recorded for most participating children.

In its sample, this clonotype was seen many times. The antigen it recognizes is unknown. Per-base qualities were not stored, and no clone one base away is much larger. Per the publication, the treatment or condition label means: PENTA 11 planned treatment interruption arm or continuous ART arm. The participants, all children from the United Kingdom aged 2 to 15 years, had been on at least three-drug ART for a minimum of 24 weeks. The study required cryopreserved PBMCs containing at least 5 million viable cells, and a few candidate patients were excluded because of low viable PBMC yield. Naive CD4+ CD45RA+ CD45RO- T cells were FACS-sorted from thawed PBMCs on a FACSAria III cell sorter. Sorted cells were fixed, and RNA was extracted using the RNeasy FFPE kit followed by the RNeasy Micro kit. The method was 3' RACE. TCR libraries were constructed from RNA with a 3' RACE protocol that used unique molecular identifiers to correct for PCR amplification bias. Amplicon libraries were pooled in groups of up to about 12 and sequenced on an Illumina MiSeq using v2 2x250 paired-end chemistry. The paper's processing steps were these. Reads were processed with Decombinator to assign V and J genes and CDR3, with barcode-based error and PCR bias correction. Repertoires were subsampled to equal depth before Gini coefficients were calculated with the R ineq package. Three approaches were used to assess CDR3 similarity: GLIPH, Hamming distance and a shared triplet metric. TCRdb ran its own pipeline on the public reads, namely fastp trimming at Q25 and MiXCR clone calling, and kept in-frame beta chains. Each record represents a unique CDR3 protein, reported with the most common genes and DNA among its rows. TCRdb's processing, not the authors' own work, is the source of the V and J calls. The sample has about 89,000 distinct CDR3 sequences on record, roughly 6.7% of them singletons. More than 0.95% of the sample rests with the top ten.

V is cut by 3 bases and J by 1 base, and the space between the germline ends is 7 bases. In the germline V gene (reference sequence), CDR1 corresponds to MNHNY and CDR2 to SVGAGI. From the cysteine through the phenylalanine, the CDR3 covers 14 amino acids. Of all the DNA, just the CDR3 is kept, 42 bases in frame from base 1. What the study reported, not specific to this receptor: The small number of patients is a limitation of the study, so the data should be interpreted with caution. In naive CD4+ repertoires of PTI patients, CDR3 sharing between time points fell after interruption began; many sequences were shared between end of interruption and 3 years later. The naive CD4+ Gini coefficient rose by the end of treatment interruption, suggesting clonal expansion, and returned to baseline by 3 years. Minor non-naive CD45RA+ populations such as EMRA or stem memory cells might have been included among the sorted CD45RA+ naive cells.

This clonotype originated in a pool of human donors with HIV. The material sequenced was CD45RA+ CD4+ T cells from PBMCs, pooled from several time points, taken from a donor given antiretroviral therapy, either interrupted or continuous. This specimen's cell subset or site label, per the study, means: naive CD4+ CD45RA+ CD45RO- T cells. The rearrangement combines TRBV6-6 with TRBJ1-5; the D gene remains uncertain. The CDR3 here reads CASSYQASNQPQHF. The base sequence is TGTGCCAGCAGTTATCAGGCGAGCAATCAGCCCCAGCATTTT.